The next 27 T cell receptor beta chains were all read from a single sample in a study of early T cells in non-severe SARS-CoV-2 infection. Using its own MiXCR run on the 5' RACE reads, TCRdb lists one record per CDR3 protein. This sample has 30,000 to 40,000 distinct CDR3 sequences; 9% occur once, and the top ten carry approximately 13%. Input material: whole blood. The source of these receptors is an adult who was a healthcare worker with PCR-confirmed SARS-CoV-2 infection or an uninfected control (not recorded which).

The table lists this clonotype with many counts. The rearrangement uses TRBV6-5 and TRBJ2-1; 11 bases align to TRBD2. CDR1 is MNHEY and CDR2 is SVGAGI in the germline V gene. Trimming cost V 5 bases and J 3 bases; bases outside gene matches: 12. CDR3 length: 18 amino acids. The chain's CDR3 is CASSNTGDGTSGYNEQFF. As DNA, the CDR3 is TGTGCCAGCAGTAACACGGGGGATGGGACTAGCGGCTACAATGAGCAGTTCTTC.

There are a few counts of this clonotype. The V and J genes are TRBV6-5 and TRBJ2-7, with D possibly being TRBD1 (5 bases). Trimming took 6 bases from V and 3 from J, leaving 15 bases between them. The CDR3 spans 14 residues. Germline V gene lookup returns CDR1 MNHEY and CDR2 SVGAGI. The CDR3 coding sequence is TGTGCCAGCAGAAGCCAGGGTCTCCTCTACGAGCAGTACTTC. Translated, it gives CASRSQGLLYEQYF.

This chain connects TRBV5-1 to TRBJ2-5; TRBD1 might be the D (5 bases). Germline CDR1 and CDR2: SGHRS and YFSETQ. The CDR3 runs 13 residues. The V and J ends lost 4 bases and 1 base respectively, with 8 bases between them. The CDR3 loop reads CASSGTGQETQYF. DNA of the CDR3: TGCGCCAGCAGCGGTACAGGCCAAGAGACCCAGTACTTC.

There are a few counts of this clonotype. The chain employs TRBV5-4 and TRBJ2-2; a possible D gene is TRBD1 (5 bases). The V end lost 1 base, the J end lost 0 bases, and 7 bases lay between the germline ends. The germline gives CDR1 SGHNT, CDR2 YYREEE (reference sequence). The CDR3 is made up of 15 amino acids. CDR3 amino acids: CASSLRGANTGELFF. CDR3 in DNA: TGTGCCAGCAGCTTGAGGGGTGCGAACACCGGGGAGCTGTTTTTT.

The chain carries TRBV5-1 and TRBJ2-6; D gene unclear. The CDR3 extends over 18 amino acids. V lost 0 bases, J lost 0 bases, and 13 bases lay in between. Germline CDR1 SGHRS, CDR2 YFSETQ. CDR3 amino acids: CASSLASASDSGANVLTF. CDR3 nucleotide sequence: TGCGCCAGCAGCTTGGCCTCAGCGTCGGACTCTGGGGCCAACGTCCTGACTTTC.

A few counts support this clonotype. The chain links TRBV2 to TRBJ1-2; D possibly corresponds to TRBD1 (5 bases). V was clipped by 4 bases and J by 8 bases, with 14 bases between them. Germline CDR1 SNHLY, CDR2 FYNNEI. The CDR3 covers 13 residues. The CDR3 spells CASSVARAGGYTF. In DNA form, the CDR3 reads TGTGCCAGCAGTGTCGCCAGGGCTGGGGGCTACACCTTC.

This clonotype occurred many times. The genes are TRBV5-1 and TRBJ1-4; 8 nucleotides agree with TRBD1. The CDR3 sequence is 12 residues long. V trimming: 4 bases; J trimming: 10 bases; junction bases outside the gene matches: 3. Per germline, CDR1 SGHRS and CDR2 YFSETQ. The chain's CDR3 is CASSGTGIKLFF. CDR3 coding DNA: TGCGCCAGCAGCGGGACAGGCATAAAACTGTTTTTT.

This clonotype was detected a few times. The V gene is TRBV24-1, the J gene TRBJ1-2; D possibly corresponds to TRBD1 (6 bases). The CDR3 runs to 15 residues. Germline CDR1 is KGHDR and CDR2 is SFDVKD. Deletions cut 4 bases from V and 4 bases from J, with 15 bases between. The CDR3 protein is CATSERLTGFYGYTF. CDR3 nucleotide sequence: TGTGCCACCAGTGAACGACTCACAGGGTTCTATGGCTACACCTTC.

This clonotype has at least ten counts. The chain recombines TRBV5-1 with TRBJ2-1; D gene ambiguous. The V end lost 4 bases, the J end lost 10 bases, and 15 bases lay between the germline ends. This CDR3 spans 13 amino acids. Germline loops: CDR1 SGHRS, CDR2 YFSETQ. The CDR3 DNA is TGCGCCAGCAGCACCTGGGGTGAATACGAGCAGTTCTTC. This gives the protein CASSTWGEYEQFF. Together with reference TRBV5-1 and TRBJ2-1, the CDR3 gives the full variable domain: KAGVTQTPRYLIKTRGQQVTLSCSPISGHRSVSWYQQTPGQGLQFLFEYFSETQRNKGNFPGRFSGRQFSNSRSEMNVSTLELGDSALYLCASSTWGEYEQFFGPGTRLTVL.

The chain employs TRBV7-9 and TRBJ2-6; D possibly corresponds to TRBD2 (6 bases). This CDR3 has 18 residues. Germline V CDR1 and CDR2: SEHNR, FQNEAQ (reference sequence). Trimming took off 5 bases at V and 4 bases at J, with 21 bases between the two ends. The CDR3 spells CASSPGGGFTLGANVLTF. The CDR3 DNA sequence: TGTGCCAGCAGCCCCGGTGGAGGGTTCACTCTGGGGGCCAACGTCCTGACTTTC.

This clonotype came up many times. This chain uses TRBV10-3 with TRBJ2-7; 7 nucleotides align to TRBD1. CDR3 size: 13 residues. The trim removed 8 bases at V and 3 bases at J, leaving 7 bases unmatched. Germline V lookup: CDR1 ENHRY, CDR2 SYGVKD. CDR3 bases: TGTGCCATCTCAGGACAGGTTTTCTACGAGCAGTACTTC. It encodes CAISGQVFYEQYF.

The V call is TRBV20-1, the J call TRBJ1-2, with D tentatively TRBD1 (5 bases). The V end lost 6 bases, the J end lost 4 bases, and 12 bases lay between the germline ends. The CDR3 consists of 12 residues. Germline values: CDR1 DFQATT, CDR2 SNEGSKA (reference sequence). CDR3 DNA: TGCAGTGCCCTTCTGGGGGTCTATGGCTACACCTTC. Protein: CSALLGVYGYTF.

This clonotype came up many times. V is TRBV5-1 and J is TRBJ1-1, with a possible D match to TRBD1 (6 bases). Germline loops: CDR1 SGHRS, CDR2 YFSETQ. V lost 3 bases and J 4 bases, leaving 16 bases between the germline ends. There are 15 residues in the CDR3. CDR3 bases: TGCGCCAGCAGCTCACAATCTACAGGGACCACTGAAGCTTTCTTT. It yields the protein CASSSQSTGTTEAFF. Combining the CDR3 with reference TRBV5-1 and TRBJ1-1 gives the whole variable domain KAGVTQTPRYLIKTRGQQVTLSCSPISGHRSVSWYQQTPGQGLQFLFEYFSETQRNKGNFPGRFSGRQFSNSRSEMNVSTLELGDSALYLCASSSQSTGTTEAFFGQGTRLTVV.

This clonotype has a count of ten or more. V is TRBV3-1 and J is TRBJ2-5; D could derive from TRBD1 or TRBD2 (5 bases each). The CDR3 spans 12 residues. V was pared by 4 bases and J by 4 bases, with 7 bases between. The germline V gene has CDR1 LGHDT and CDR2 YNNKEL (reference sequence). DNA for the CDR3: TGTGCCAGCAGCCGGGGGACAGAGACCCAGTACTTC. This encodes CASSRGTETQYF.

This clonotype was counted ten times or more. The chain joins TRBV10-3 to TRBJ1-2, with no clear D. The CDR3 loop spans 14 amino acids. Looked up from germline, CDR1 is ENHRY and CDR2 is SYGVKD. Between the trimmed V and J ends, which lost 3 bases and 0 bases, there was a span of 8 bases. The CDR3 sequence: CAISDRATNYGYTF. In nucleotides, the CDR3 is TGTGCCATCAGTGATCGGGCTACTAACTATGGCTACACCTTC.

At least ten counts were recorded for this clonotype. This CDR3 is CASSWGVDQPQHF. In DNA form, the CDR3 reads TGTGCCAGCAGCTGGGGGGTGGATCAGCCCCAGCATTTT. The chain couples TRBV7-6 to TRBJ1-5, with D maybe TRBD1 (5 bases). Germline lookup yields CDR1 SGHVS and CDR2 FNYEAQ. The germline V and J ends were trimmed by 4 bases and 5 bases, with 9 bases remaining between them. The CDR3 has 13 amino acids.

This clonotype was detected ten times or more. The V gene is TRBV29-1, the J gene TRBJ2-1; D gene ambiguous. The CDR3 runs 15 residues. The ends were cut back, 4 bases at V and 7 bases at J, with 20 bases in the middle. Germline loops: CDR1 SQVTM, CDR2 ANQGSEA. The CDR3 sequence is CSVVFLATSLNEQFF. The CDR3 DNA is TGCAGCGTTGTCTTTTTGGCGACCAGTCTTAATGAGCAGTTCTTC.

This chain uses TRBV11-2 with TRBJ2-2; no clear D gene. V shed 5 bases and J shed 6 bases, with 7 bases lying between them. Germline lookup yields CDR1 SGHAT and CDR2 FQNNGV. The CDR3 covers 12 residues. Written as DNA, the CDR3 is TGTGCCAGCAGCCCCTACCCCGGGGAGCTGTTTTTT. Its protein product is CASSPYPGELFF.

The table lists this clonotype with many counts. This chain links TRBV20-1 with TRBJ2-5, with 7 nucleotides matching TRBD2. Germline trimming cut 1 base from V and 3 bases from J; bases unmatched to any gene: 2. There are 13 residues in the CDR3. CDR1 and CDR2 (germline): DFQATT, SNEGSKA (reference sequence). CDR3 sequence reads: CSARVLAKETQYF. The CDR3 DNA follows: TGCAGTGCTAGAGTACTAGCGAAAGAGACCCAGTACTTC.

Ten or more counts support this clonotype. The chain uses TRBV11-2 and TRBJ1-1; 8 nucleotides match TRBD1. The CDR3 runs 13 residues. V trimming: 4 bases; J trimming: 5 bases; junction bases outside the gene matches: 3. In germline, CDR1 is SGHAT, CDR2 FQNNGV. The CDR3 bases are TGTGCCAGCAGCTCGGACAGGGTGACTGAAGCTTTCTTT. Translation: CASSSDRVTEAFF. The whole variable domain, filled in from reference TRBV11-2 and TRBJ1-1, reads EAGVAQSPRYKIIEKRQSVAFWCNPISGHATLYWYQQILGQGPKLLIQFQNNGVVDDSQLPKDRFSAERLKGVDSTLKIQPAKLEDSAVYLCASSSDRVTEAFFGQGTRLTVV.

Many counts were recorded for this clonotype. This chain links TRBV11-3 with TRBJ2-1; 10 bases fit TRBD1. The CDR3 sequence is 16 residues long. The germline V gene has CDR1 SGHNT and CDR2 YENEEA. J lost 7 bases, V lost 5 bases, and 11 bases had no gene match. As DNA, the CDR3 is TGTGCCAGCAGCCGGAAGGACAGGGGGACGGGTAATGAGCAGTTCTTC. This translates into CASSRKDRGTGNEQFF.

This clonotype was observed many times. The V gene is TRBV9, the J gene TRBJ2-1; 7 positions match TRBD2. Germline lookup yields CDR1 SGDLS and CDR2 YYNGEE. V lost 4 bases and J lost 6; bases outside the gene matches: 10. The CDR3 consists of 15 residues. The CDR3 is CASSPRLAAGNEQFF. CDR3 bases: TGTGCCAGCAGCCCCCGACTAGCTGCGGGCAATGAGCAGTTCTTC.

This clonotype has a count of ten or more. The gene calls are TRBV7-6 and TRBJ2-5; weak D call: TRBD2 (6 bases). V shed 7 bases and J shed 5 bases, with 17 bases lying between them. The CDR3 loop spans 14 amino acids. Germline lookup yields CDR1 SGHVS and CDR2 FNYEAQ. Here the CDR3 reads CASTVWGEGETQYF. The CDR3 DNA follows: TGTGCCAGCACCGTTTGGGGGGAAGGCGAGACCCAGTACTTC.

This clonotype appeared many times. CDR3 loop: CASSQRVRPSNQPQHF. The CDR3 DNA sequence: TGTGCCAGCAGCCAAAGGGTCCGTCCCAGCAATCAGCCCCAGCATTTT. This sequence joins TRBV7-9 and TRBJ1-5, with unresolved D. Per germline, CDR1 SEHNR and CDR2 FQNEAQ (reference sequence). V was trimmed by 5 bases and J by 1 base, leaving 15 bases between them. The CDR3 loop spans 16 amino acids.

The table lists this clonotype with many counts. The gene calls are TRBV6-5 and TRBJ2-7, with TRBD2 matching 7 bases. Trimming cost V 8 bases and J 0 bases; bases outside gene matches: 7. Germline values: CDR1 MNHEY, CDR2 SVGAGI. The CDR3 spans 14 residues. The CDR3 region has the DNA TGTGCCAGCTTTGGGGGGGTGAGCTCCTACGAGCAGTACTTC. This translates into CASFGGVSSYEQYF.

The chain recombines TRBV7-9 with TRBJ2-7, with no clear D. CDR3 length: 11 amino acids. V was cut by 4 bases and J by 7 bases, with 8 bases left in between. The germline gives CDR1 SEHNR, CDR2 FQNEAQ (reference sequence). The CDR3 spells CASSWQKEQYF. The DNA for the CDR3 is TGTGCCAGCAGCTGGCAGAAAGAGCAGTACTTC. Drawing the rest from reference TRBV7-9 and TRBJ2-7, the complete variable domain is DTGVSQNPRHKITKRGQNVTFRCDPISEHNRLYWYRQTLGQGPEFLTYFQNEAQLEKSRLLSDRFSAERPKGSFSTLEIQRTEQGDSAMYLCASSWQKEQYFGPGTRLTVT.

This clonotype has at least ten counts. This chain joins TRBV12-3 or TRBV12-4 and TRBJ2-7; D is ambiguous. V was clipped by 5 bases and J by 7 bases, with 21 bases between them. CDR3 length: 15 residues. CDR3 region: CASSPGHSSLKEQYF. CDR3 nucleotides: TGTGCCAGCAGTCCAGGCCACAGTTCCCTGAAGGAGCAGTACTTC.